This entry describes one TCR beta chain. There are 13 residues in the CDR3. With V trimmed by 6 bases and J by 2 bases, 1 base remained unmatched. Germline CDR1 reads SNHLY; CDR2 reads FYNNEI. Per the authors' pipeline: Researchers report that nucleated cell counts were estimated from reference gene primer amplification. Sequencing used immunoSEQ multiplex PCR; TCRdb keeps in-frame clones, though not all of them. V and J calls and clone size follow that table, whereas D and trimming were derived from the DNA. In the table there are 100,000 to 120,000 clones, around 84% of which are singletons. These data come from a study of blood T cell repertoires in COVID-19. Study information: The study drew acute and convalescent COVID-19 samples from the United States, Italy and Spain. PBMCs, B-cell-depleted T cells, or T cells provided the cDNA or gDNA that made up the material.

Sample: peripheral blood. The TCR originated in a woman at least 80 years old with acute or convalescent COVID-19. V usage is TRBV2 and J usage is TRBJ1-5; 7 nucleotides line up with TRBD1. CDR3: CASRGTGNQPQHF. As DNA, the CDR3 is TGTGCCAGCAGGGGGACAGGCAATCAGCCCCAGCATTTT.